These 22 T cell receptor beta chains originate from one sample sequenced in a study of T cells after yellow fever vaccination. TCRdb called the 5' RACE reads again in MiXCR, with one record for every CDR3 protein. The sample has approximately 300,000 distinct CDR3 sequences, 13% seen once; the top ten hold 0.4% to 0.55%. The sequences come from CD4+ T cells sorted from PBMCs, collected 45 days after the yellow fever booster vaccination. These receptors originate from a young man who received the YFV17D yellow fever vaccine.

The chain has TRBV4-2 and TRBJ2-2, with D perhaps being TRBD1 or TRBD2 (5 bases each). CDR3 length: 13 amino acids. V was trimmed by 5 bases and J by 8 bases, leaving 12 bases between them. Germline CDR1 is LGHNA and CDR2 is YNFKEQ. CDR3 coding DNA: TGTGCCAGCAGCTCGGGGCTCCCGGGGGAGCTGTTTTTT. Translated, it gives CASSSGLPGELFF.

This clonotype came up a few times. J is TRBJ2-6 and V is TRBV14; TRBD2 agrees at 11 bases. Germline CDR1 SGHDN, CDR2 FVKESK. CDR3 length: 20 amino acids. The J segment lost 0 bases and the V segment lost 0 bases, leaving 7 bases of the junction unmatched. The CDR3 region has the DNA TGTGCCAGCAGCCAAGATCGGCGACTAGCGGGGTACTCTGGGGCCAACGTCCTGACTTTC. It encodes CASSQDRRLAGYSGANVLTF.

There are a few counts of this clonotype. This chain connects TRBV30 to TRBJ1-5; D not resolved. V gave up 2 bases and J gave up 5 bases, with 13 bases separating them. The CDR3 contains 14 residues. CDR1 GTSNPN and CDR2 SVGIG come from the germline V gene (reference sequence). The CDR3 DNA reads TGTGCCTGGAGTACCGGACGAGGGCATCAGCCCCAGCATTTT. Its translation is CAWSTGRGHQPQHF.

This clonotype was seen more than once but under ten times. The CDR3 DNA is TGCAGTGCTAGAAAGACGGGGGGCACAGATACGCAGTATTTT. Protein sequence: CSARKTGGTDTQYF. The chain joins TRBV20-1 to TRBJ2-3; possible D gene TRBD2, 6 bases. V lost 2 bases and J lost 1, with 10 bases in between. The germline CDR1 and CDR2 sequences are DFQATT and SNEGSKA (reference sequence). The CDR3 is 14 amino acids.

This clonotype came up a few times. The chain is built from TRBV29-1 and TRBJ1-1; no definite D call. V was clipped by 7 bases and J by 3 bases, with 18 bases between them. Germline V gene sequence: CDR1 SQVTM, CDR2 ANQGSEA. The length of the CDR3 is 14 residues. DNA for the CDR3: TGCAGCGGCACGAGGCCTCCCGGGGACACTGAAGCTTTCTTT. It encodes CSGTRPPGDTEAFF.

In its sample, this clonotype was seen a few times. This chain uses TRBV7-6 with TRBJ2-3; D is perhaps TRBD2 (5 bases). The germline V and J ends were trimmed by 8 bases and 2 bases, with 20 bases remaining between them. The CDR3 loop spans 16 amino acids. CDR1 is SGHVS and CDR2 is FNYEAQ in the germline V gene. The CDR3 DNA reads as TGTGCCAGCGCCCCGGGTCGCGGGTGGGTCACAGATACGCAGTATTTT. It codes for CASAPGRGWVTDTQYF.

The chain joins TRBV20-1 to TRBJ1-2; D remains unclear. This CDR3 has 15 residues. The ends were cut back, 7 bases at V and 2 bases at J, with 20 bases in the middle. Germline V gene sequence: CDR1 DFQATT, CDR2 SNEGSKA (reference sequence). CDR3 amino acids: CSELSRTGENYGYTF. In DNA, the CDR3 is TGCAGTGAACTAAGCAGAACTGGGGAAAACTATGGCTACACCTTC.

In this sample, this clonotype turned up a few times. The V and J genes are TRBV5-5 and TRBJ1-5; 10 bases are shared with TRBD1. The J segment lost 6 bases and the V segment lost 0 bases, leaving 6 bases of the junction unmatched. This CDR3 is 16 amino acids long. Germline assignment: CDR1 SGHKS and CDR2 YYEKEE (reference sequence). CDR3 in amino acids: CASSLATGQGGQPQHF. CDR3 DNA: TGTGCCAGCAGCTTGGCCACCGGACAGGGGGGTCAGCCCCAGCATTTT.

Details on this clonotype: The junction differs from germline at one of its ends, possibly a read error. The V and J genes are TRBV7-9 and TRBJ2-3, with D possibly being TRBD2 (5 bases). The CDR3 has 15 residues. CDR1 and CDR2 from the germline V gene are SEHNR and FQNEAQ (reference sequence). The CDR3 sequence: CASSARETRTDTQYF. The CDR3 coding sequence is TGTGCCAGCAGCGCCCGGGAAACGCGCACGGATACGCAGTATTTT.

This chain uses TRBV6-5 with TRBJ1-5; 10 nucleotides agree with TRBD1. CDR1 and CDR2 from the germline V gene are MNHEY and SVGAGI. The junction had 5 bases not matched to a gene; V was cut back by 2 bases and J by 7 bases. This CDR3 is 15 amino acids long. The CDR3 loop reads CASSYGTGVRQPQHF. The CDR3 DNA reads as TGTGCCAGCAGTTACGGGACAGGGGTCAGGCAGCCCCAGCATTTT.

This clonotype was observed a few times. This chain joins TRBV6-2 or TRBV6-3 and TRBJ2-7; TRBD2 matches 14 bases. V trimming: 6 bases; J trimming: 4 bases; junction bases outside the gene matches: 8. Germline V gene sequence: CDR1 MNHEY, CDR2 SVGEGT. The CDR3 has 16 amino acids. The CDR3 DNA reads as TGTGCCAGCAGCTCCCCGGGACTAGCGGGAGCATACGAGCAGTACTTC. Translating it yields CASSSPGLAGAYEQYF.

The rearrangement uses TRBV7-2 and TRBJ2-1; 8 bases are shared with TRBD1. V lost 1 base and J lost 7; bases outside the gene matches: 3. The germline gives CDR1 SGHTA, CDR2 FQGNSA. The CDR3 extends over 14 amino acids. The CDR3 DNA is TGTGCCAGCAGCTTAGTCCAGGGGGCGAATGAGCAGTTCTTC. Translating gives CASSLVQGANEQFF.

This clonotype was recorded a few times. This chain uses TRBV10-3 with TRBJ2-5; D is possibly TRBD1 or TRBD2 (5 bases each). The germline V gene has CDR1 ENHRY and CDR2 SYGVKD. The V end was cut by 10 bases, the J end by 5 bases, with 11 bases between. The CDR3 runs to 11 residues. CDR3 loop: CATQGGETQYF. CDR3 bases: TGTGCCACCCAGGGCGGGGAGACCCAGTACTTC.

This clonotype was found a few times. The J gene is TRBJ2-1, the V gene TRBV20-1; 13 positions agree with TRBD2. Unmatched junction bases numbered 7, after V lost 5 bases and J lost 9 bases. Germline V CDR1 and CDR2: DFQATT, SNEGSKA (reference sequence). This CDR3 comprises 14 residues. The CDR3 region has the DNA TGCAGTGCTGGGACTAGCGGGAAAAATTTTGAGCAGTTCTTC. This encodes CSAGTSGKNFEQFF.

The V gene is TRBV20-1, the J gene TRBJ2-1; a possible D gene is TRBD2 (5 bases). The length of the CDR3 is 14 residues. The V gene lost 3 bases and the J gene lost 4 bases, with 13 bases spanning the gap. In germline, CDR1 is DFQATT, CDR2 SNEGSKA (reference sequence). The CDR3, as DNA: TGCAGTGCTAGTCCCAGCGGTAGATACAATGAGCAGTTCTTC. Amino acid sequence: CSASPSGRYNEQFF.

CDR3 DNA sequence: TGTGCCAGCAGCTACAGGGGAACCTACGAGCAGTACTTC. Its protein product is CASSYRGTYEQYF. The J gene is TRBJ2-7, the V gene TRBV3-1; 7 bases match TRBD1. CDR3 length equals 13 residues. Germline V lookup: CDR1 LGHDT, CDR2 YNNKEL (reference sequence). The V segment lost 5 bases and the J segment 2 bases; nucleotides outside the gene matches: 3.

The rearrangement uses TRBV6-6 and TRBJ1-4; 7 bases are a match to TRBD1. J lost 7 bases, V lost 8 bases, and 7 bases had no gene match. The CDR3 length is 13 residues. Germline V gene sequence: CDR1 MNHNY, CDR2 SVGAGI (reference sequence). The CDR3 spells CASHRGPSEKLFF. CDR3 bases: TGTGCCAGCCACAGGGGCCCCAGTGAAAAACTGTTTTTT.

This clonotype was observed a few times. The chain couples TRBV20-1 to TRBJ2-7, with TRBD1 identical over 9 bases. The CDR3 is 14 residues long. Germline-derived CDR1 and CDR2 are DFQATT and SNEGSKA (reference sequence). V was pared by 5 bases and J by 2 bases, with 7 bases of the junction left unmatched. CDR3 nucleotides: TGCAGTGCTGATTCACAGGGGGCAACCTACGAGCAGTACTTC. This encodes CSADSQGATYEQYF.

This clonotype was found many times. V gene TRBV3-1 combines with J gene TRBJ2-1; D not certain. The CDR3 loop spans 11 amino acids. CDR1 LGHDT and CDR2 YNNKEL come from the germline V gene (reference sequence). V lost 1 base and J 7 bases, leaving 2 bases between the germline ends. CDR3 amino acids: CASSQGNEQFF. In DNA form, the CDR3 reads TGTGCCAGCAGCCAAGGGAATGAGCAGTTCTTC.

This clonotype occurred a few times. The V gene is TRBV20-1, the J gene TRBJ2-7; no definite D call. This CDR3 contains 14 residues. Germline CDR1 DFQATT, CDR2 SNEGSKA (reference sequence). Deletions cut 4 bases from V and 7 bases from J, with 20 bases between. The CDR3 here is CSATAVTALWEQYF. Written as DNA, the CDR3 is TGCAGTGCTACGGCCGTAACAGCCCTTTGGGAGCAGTACTTC.

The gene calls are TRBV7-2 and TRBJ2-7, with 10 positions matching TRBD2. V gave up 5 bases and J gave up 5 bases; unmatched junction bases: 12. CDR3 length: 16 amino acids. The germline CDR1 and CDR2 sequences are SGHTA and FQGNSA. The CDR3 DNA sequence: TGTGCCAGCAGCCCAAAGTCGGCTAGCGGGGGCCACGAGCAGTACTTC. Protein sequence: CASSPKSASGGHEQYF.

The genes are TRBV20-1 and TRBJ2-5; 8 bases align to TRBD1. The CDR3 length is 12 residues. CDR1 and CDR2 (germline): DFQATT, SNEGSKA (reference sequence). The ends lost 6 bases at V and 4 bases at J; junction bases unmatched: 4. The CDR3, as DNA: TGCAGTGCACGAGGGACAGGAGAGACCCAGTACTTC. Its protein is CSARGTGETQYF.